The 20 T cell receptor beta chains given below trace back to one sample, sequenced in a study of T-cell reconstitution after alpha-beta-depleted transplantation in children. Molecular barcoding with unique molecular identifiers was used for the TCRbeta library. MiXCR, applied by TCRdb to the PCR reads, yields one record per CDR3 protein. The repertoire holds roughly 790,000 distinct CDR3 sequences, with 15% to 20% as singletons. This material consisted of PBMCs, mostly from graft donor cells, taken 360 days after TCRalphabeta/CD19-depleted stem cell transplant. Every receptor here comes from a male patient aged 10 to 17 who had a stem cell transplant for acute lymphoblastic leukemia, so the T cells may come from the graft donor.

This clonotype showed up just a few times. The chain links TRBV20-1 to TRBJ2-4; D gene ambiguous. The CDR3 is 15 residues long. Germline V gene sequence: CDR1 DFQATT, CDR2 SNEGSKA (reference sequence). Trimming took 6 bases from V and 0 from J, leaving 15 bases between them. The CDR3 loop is CSAPTPTLAKNIQYF. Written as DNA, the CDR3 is TGCAGTGCCCCGACCCCAACCCTAGCCAAAAACATTCAGTACTTC.

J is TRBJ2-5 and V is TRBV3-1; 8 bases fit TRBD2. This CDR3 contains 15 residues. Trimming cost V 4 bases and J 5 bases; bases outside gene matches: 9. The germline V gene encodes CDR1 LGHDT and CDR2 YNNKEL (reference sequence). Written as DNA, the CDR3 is TGTGCCAGCAGCCCTCGGCGGGAGCGGGGGGAGACCCAGTACTTC. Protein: CASSPRRERGETQYF.

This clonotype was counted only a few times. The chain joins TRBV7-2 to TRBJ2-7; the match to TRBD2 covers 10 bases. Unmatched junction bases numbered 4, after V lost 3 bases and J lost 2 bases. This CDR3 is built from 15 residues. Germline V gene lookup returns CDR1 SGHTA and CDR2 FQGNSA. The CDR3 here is CASSFPSGRPYEQYF. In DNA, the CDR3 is TGTGCCAGCAGCTTTCCTAGCGGGAGACCCTACGAGCAGTACTTC.

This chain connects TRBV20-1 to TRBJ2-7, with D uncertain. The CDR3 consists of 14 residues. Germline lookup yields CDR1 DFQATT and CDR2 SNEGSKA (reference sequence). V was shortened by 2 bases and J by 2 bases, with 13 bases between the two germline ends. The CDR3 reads CSARPIGITYEQYF. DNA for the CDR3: TGCAGTGCTAGACCAATAGGGATTACCTACGAGCAGTACTTC.

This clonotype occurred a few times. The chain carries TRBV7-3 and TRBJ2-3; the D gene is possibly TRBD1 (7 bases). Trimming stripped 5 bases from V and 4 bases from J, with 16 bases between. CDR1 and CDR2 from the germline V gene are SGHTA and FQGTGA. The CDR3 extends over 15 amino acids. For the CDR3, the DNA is TGTGCCAGCAGCCCTAACAGGGGAGGCGCAGATACGCAGTATTTT. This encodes CASSPNRGGADTQYF.

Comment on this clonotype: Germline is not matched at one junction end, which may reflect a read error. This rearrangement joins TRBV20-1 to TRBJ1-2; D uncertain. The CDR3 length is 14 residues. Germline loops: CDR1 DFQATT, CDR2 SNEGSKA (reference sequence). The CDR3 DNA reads TGCAGTGGCAGTGGTCACCAAACTAACTATGGCTACGCCTTC. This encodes CSGSGHQTNYGYAF.

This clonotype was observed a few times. CDR3 DNA: TGTGCCAGCAGCCAGGATGACAGGGCGTACAGGGAGCAGTACTTC. This gives the protein CASSQDDRAYREQYF. The V and J genes are TRBV4-2 and TRBJ2-7, with 7 bases fitting TRBD1. The V segment lost 3 bases and the J segment 7 bases; nucleotides outside the gene matches: 12. CDR1 is LGHNA and CDR2 is YNFKEQ in the germline V gene. This CDR3 has 15 residues.

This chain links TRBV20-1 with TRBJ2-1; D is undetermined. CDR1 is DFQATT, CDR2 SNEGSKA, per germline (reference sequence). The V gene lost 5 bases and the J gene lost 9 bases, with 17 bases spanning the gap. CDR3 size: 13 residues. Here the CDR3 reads CSAPRYGRSEQFF. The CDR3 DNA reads TGCAGTGCTCCTAGGTACGGTAGGAGTGAGCAGTTCTTC.

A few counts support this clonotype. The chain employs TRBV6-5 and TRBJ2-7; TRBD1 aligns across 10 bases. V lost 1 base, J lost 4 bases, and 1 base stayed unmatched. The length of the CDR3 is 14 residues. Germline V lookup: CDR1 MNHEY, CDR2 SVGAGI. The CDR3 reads CASSYWTGGYEQYF. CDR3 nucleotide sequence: TGTGCCAGCAGTTACTGGACAGGGGGTTACGAGCAGTACTTC.

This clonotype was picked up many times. CDR3 protein: CASSGGLAGGGEQFF. Written as DNA, the CDR3 is TGTGCCAGCAGCGGCGGACTAGCGGGAGGGGGAGAGCAGTTCTTC. The rearrangement joins TRBV7-3 to TRBJ2-1; 15 nucleotides agree with TRBD2. In germline, CDR1 is SGHTA, CDR2 FQGTGA. The junction had 6 bases not matched to a gene; V was cut back by 5 bases and J by 10 bases. The length of the CDR3 is 15 residues.

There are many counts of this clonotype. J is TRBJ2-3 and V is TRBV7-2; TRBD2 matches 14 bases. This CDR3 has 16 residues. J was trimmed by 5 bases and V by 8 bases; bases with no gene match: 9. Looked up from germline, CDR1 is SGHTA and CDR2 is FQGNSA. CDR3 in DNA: TGTGCCAGCTTGAGGGGACTAGCGGGAGTTCAAGATACGCAGTATTTT. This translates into CASLRGLAGVQDTQYF.

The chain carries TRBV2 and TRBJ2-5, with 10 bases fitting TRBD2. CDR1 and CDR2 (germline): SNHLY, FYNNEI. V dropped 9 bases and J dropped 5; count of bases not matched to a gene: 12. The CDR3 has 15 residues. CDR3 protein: CARSQGELAGETQYF. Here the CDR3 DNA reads TGTGCCAGATCTCAAGGGGAACTAGCGGGGGAGACCCAGTACTTC.

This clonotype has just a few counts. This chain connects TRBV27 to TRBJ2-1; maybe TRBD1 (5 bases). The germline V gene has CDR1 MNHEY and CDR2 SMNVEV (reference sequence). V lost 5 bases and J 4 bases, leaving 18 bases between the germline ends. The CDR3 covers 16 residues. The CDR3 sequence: CASSIGRGDLYNEQFF. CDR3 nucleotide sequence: TGTGCCAGCAGTATAGGAAGGGGCGACTTGTACAATGAGCAGTTCTTC.

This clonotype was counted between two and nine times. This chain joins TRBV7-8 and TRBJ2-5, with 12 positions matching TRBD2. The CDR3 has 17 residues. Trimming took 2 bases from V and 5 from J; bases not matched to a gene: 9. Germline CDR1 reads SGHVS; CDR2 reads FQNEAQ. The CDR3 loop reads CASSLPSGRAGEETQYF. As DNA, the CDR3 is TGTGCCAGCAGCTTACCTAGCGGGAGGGCCGGGGAGGAGACCCAGTACTTC.

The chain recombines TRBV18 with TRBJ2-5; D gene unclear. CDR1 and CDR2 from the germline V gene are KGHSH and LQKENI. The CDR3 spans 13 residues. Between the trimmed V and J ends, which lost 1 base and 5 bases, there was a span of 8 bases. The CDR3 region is CASSPRWAETQYF. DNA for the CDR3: TGTGCCAGCTCACCACGCTGGGCTGAGACCCAGTACTTC.

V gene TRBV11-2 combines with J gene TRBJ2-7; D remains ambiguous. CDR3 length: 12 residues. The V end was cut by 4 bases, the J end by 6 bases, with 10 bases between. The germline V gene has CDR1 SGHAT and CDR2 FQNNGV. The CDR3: CASSSSWTEQYF. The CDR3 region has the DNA TGTGCCAGCAGCTCCAGTTGGACCGAGCAGTACTTC.

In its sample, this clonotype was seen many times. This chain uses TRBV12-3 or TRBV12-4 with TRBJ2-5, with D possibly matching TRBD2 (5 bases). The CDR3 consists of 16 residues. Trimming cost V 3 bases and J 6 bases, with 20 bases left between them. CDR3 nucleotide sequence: TGTGCCAGCAGTTTCCTGACTAATCAAAACAAGAAGACCCAGTACTTC. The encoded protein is CASSFLTNQNKKTQYF.

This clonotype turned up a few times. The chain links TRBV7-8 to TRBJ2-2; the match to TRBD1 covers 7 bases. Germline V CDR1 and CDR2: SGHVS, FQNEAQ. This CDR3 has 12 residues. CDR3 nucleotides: TGTGCACAGGGGACGGACACCGGGGAGCTGTTTTTT. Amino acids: CAQGTDTGELFF.

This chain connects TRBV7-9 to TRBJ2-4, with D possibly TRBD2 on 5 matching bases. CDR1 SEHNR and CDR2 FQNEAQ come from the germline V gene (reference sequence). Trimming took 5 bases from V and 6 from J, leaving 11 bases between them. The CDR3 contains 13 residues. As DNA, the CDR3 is TGTGCCAGCAGCCGCCCACTAGTAAACATTCAGTACTTC. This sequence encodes CASSRPLVNIQYF.

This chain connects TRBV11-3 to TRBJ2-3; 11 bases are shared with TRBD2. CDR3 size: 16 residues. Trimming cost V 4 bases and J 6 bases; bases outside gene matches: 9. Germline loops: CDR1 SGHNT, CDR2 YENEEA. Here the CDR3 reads CASSSGGLAGADTQYF. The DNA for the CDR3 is TGTGCCAGCAGCTCAGGAGGACTAGCGGGTGCGGATACGCAGTATTTT.